This entry describes one T cell receptor beta chain. The antigen is not known. These data are taken from a study of vaccination effects on CD4 cells after COVID-19. Whole-study context: Wells of 1.8 million or so PBMC each were grown with about 9.8 IU/ml IL-2 and approximately 10 ug/ml peptides.

Culture proceeded for about 11 days, and CD4+ T cells were then isolated. CDR1 and CDR2 (germline): SGHRS, YFSETQ. The CDR3 has 15 amino acids. Trimming at V came to 0 bases and at J to 8 bases, leaving 6 bases not matched to a gene. The data were produced by immunoSEQ multiplex PCR, yet TCRdb's version contains in-frame clones alone and is incomplete. Of tens of thousands of clones in the sample, approximately 75% were seen once. This material consisted of CD4+ T cells from PBMCs cultured without peptide, taken before COVID-19 vaccination. The origin of this receptor is a human donor who received a COVID-19 vaccine. The V and J genes are TRBV5-1 and TRBJ2-1, with 9 positions matching TRBD2. DNA for the CDR3: TGCGCCAGCAGCTTGGGGGCGGGAGGGCCGCATGAGCAGTTCTTC. Its translation is CASSLGAGGPHEQFF.